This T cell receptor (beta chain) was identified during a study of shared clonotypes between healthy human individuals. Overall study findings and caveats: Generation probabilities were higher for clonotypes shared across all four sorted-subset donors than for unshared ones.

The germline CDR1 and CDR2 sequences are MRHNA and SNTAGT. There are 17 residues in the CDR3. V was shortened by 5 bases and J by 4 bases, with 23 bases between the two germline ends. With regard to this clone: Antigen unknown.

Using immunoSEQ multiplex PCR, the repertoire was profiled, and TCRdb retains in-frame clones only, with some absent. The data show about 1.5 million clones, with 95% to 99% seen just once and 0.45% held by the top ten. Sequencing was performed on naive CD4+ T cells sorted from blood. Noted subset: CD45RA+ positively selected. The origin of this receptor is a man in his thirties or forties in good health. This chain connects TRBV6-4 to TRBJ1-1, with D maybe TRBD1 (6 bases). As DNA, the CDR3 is TGTGCCAGCAGTAGCACAGGGTTTCGTTTCGTTCCCACTGAAGCTTTCTTT. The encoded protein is CASSSTGFRFVPTEAFF.